These T cell receptor beta chains were read from a single sample in a study of T cells in Graves' hyperthyroidism and ophthalmopathy. A single record per CDR3 protein comes from TCRdb applying MiXCR to the multiplex PCR reads. The table records about 560,000 distinct CDR3 sequences, over 15% of them present only once. The sample taken for sequencing was blood. These TCRs come from a young woman with Graves' hyperthyroidism. The conserved cysteine and the conserved F or W are not part of the CDR3 here. Fields, in order: V gene, J gene, CDR3 protein.

TRBV12-3/TRBV12-4,TRBJ2-5,ASSHTQKWETQY
TRBV5-5,TRBJ2-7,ASSVYRVTTYEQY
TRBV4-1,TRBJ1-4,ASSQAPGMEEKLF
TRBV6-1,TRBJ2-1,ASSDQSYNEQF
TRBV7-9,TRBJ2-1,ASSRAGGGDSYNEQF
TRBV19,TRBJ1-1,ASSNPPAGIGMNTEAF
TRBV19,TRBJ2-1,ASTGTSGRNEQF
TRBV25-1,TRBJ2-1,ASSDGGGSSSYNEQF
TRBV5-1,TRBJ1-1,ASSLRDSGTEAF
TRBV12-3/TRBV12-4,TRBJ1-1,ASSFQRDTEAF
TRBV19,TRBJ1-4,ASKIRDREHEKLF
TRBV5-1,TRBJ2-3,ASSPGVGTDTQY
TRBV28,TRBJ1-1,ASSLIGGSYLRTEAF
TRBV18,TRBJ2-3,ASLHRQGVDTQY
TRBV4-1,TRBJ2-5,ASSQEPGRYETQY
TRBV30,TRBJ1-2,AWNLIELTTNYGYT
TRBV27,TRBJ1-2,ASSRTGGAYGYT
TRBV5-1,TRBJ2-5,ASRWGAGQKYQETQY
TRBV28,TRBJ2-5,ASSFRVGKPLGDEDETQY
TRBV20-1,TRBJ2-1,SAPPGLAVNEQF
TRBV9,TRBJ2-5,ASSQSRLIQETQY
TRBV27,TRBJ2-7,ASSLSAGQITYEQY
TRBV19,TRBJ1-1,ASSVNAGTQNAEAF
TRBV12-3/TRBV12-4,TRBJ2-3,ASSYNLGDTQY
TRBV12-3/TRBV12-4,TRBJ1-1,ASRRLEGTEAF
TRBV2,TRBJ1-2,ASRTVDDYGYT
TRBV3-1,TRBJ2-2,ASSPHPGIGELF
TRBV18,TRBJ2-7,ASSPRARDYYEQY
TRBV12-3/TRBV12-4,TRBJ2-7,ASSVRGGLREQY
TRBV12-3/TRBV12-4,TRBJ1-3,ASSSKTHRGTGNTIY
TRBV7-2,TRBJ2-5,ASSLGFGGGRETQY
TRBV18,TRBJ2-5,ASSPGRLPGETQY
TRBV12-3/TRBV12-4,TRBJ2-1,ASTSPGLDFHNEQF
TRBV5-5,TRBJ2-7,ASSFGTGTEQY
TRBV28,TRBJ2-3,ASSFRGGTDTQY
TRBV24-1,TRBJ2-7,ATSDADRGGEQY
TRBV2,TRBJ2-1,ASSEWGQGFDEQF
TRBV18,TRBJ2-7,ASSPLGAAPACEQY
TRBV20-1,TRBJ2-1,SARVPGQHNEQF
TRBV6-1,TRBJ1-1,ASKGKEAF
TRBV11-2,TRBJ1-2,ASSLDRRTGGGGYT